This TCR beta chain originates from a study of long-term antiretroviral therapy in people with HIV. The CDR3 runs 14 residues. Unmatched junction bases numbered 7, after V lost 6 bases and J lost 5 bases. CDR1 is MNHNS, CDR2 SASEGT, per germline. Run at survey level, the immunoSEQ assay was version v3.0. The table came from immunoSEQ multiplex PCR; TCRdb's copy has only in-frame clones and leaves some out. The data contain approximately 20,000 clones, around 84% of them singletons. The chain combines TRBV6-1 with TRBJ2-5, with 9 nucleotides matching TRBD1. This sample comprised unsorted PBMCs, obtained 0.9 years after starting antiretroviral therapy. The receptor's source is a man aged 18 to 30 with HIV. The DNA of the CDR3 is TGTGCCAGCAGCGGTGGACAGGGGTTTGAGACCCAGTACTTC. It specifies CASSGGQGFETQYF.